This T cell receptor beta chain was captured in a study of technical replicates of blood from a handful of donors. This clone was counted between two and nine times. V lost 11 bases, J lost 1 base, and 12 bases lay in between. CDR3 length: 12 amino acids. CDR1 is ENHRY, CDR2 SYGVKD, per germline. Sequencing used immunoSEQ multiplex PCR; TCRdb keeps in-frame clones, though not all of them. The data show around 72,000 clones, 92% seen once. The TCR comes from a human donor in good health. The sequencing input was T cells isolated from PBMCs. J is TRBJ2-7 and V is TRBV10-3; possibly TRBD2 for D (6 bases). The CDR3 region has the DNA TGTGCCGTGTCGGGAGTGTCCTACGAGCAGTACTTC. This encodes CAVSGVSYEQYF.